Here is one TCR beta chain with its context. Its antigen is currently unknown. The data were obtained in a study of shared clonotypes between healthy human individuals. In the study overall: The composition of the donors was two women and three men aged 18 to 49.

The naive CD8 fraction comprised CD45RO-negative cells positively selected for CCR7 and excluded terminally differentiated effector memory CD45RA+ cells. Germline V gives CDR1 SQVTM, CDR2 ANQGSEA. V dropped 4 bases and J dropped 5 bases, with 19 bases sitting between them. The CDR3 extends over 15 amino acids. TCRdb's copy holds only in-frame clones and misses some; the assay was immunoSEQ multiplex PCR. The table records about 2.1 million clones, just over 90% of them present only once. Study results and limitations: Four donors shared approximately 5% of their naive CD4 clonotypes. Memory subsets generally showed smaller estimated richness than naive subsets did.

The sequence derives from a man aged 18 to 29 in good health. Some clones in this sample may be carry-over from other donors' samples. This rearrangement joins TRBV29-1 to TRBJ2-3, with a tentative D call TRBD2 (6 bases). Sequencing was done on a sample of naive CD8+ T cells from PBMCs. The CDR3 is CSVVWREILVDTQYF. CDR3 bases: TGCAGCGTTGTGTGGAGGGAAATACTGGTAGATACGCAGTATTTT.